This passage covers 7 T cell receptor beta chains from one sample sequenced in a study of Ad26.COV2.S vaccination and SARS-CoV-2 variants. Generated by immunoSEQ multiplex PCR, the TCRdb table keeps only in-frame clones and is missing some. The top ten clones hold more than 1.5% of a sample with around 450,000 clones, 70% to 90% of them seen once. Treatment specified: roughly 20 received Ad26.COV2.S at low or high dose, single or two shots; roughly five received placebo; per-sample allocation not given. Sample collection was performed on day 63 after the first vaccine or placebo injection. The sequencing used peripheral blood, collected in a trial of Ad26.COV2.S vaccine versus placebo. These receptors originate from a person aged 18-65 years who received the Ad26.COV2.S COVID-19 vaccine or a placebo.

This chain connects TRBV24-1 to TRBJ2-1, with 9 nucleotides matching TRBD1. CDR1 and CDR2 from the germline V gene are KGHDR and SFDVKD. V was clipped by 1 base and J by 2 bases; unmatched bases: 2. The CDR3 is made up of 16 amino acids. CDR3 residues: CATSDLTGGAYNEQFF. CDR3 nucleotide sequence: TGTGCCACCAGTGATTTAACAGGGGGCGCCTACAATGAGCAGTTCTTC.

The genes are TRBV7-8 and TRBJ1-4; possibly TRBD1 for D (6 bases). In germline, CDR1 is SGHVS, CDR2 FQNEAQ. V was pared by 4 bases and J by 5 bases, with 8 bases between. CDR3 length: 13 amino acids. The CDR3 DNA sequence: TGTGCCAGCAGCTCGGACAGAAATGAAAAACTGTTTTTT. Residues: CASSSDRNEKLFF.

This chain uses TRBV30 with TRBJ2-2; no definite D call. The CDR3 has 11 residues. V lost 3 bases and J 9 bases, leaving 8 bases between the germline ends. The germline V gene has CDR1 GTSNPN and CDR2 SVGIG (reference sequence). This CDR3 is CAWRGSWELFF. Written as DNA, the CDR3 is TGTGCCTGGAGAGGGTCTTGGGAGCTGTTTTTT.

This clone was found once. V gene TRBV5-1 combines with J gene TRBJ2-1; D is unclear. Between the trimmed V and J ends, which lost 1 base and 2 bases, there was a span of 10 bases. The CDR3 covers 15 residues. Germline CDR1 and CDR2: SGHRS and YFSETQ. In DNA, the CDR3 is TGCGCCAGCAGCTTGATAACAGAAGCCTACAATGAGCAGTTCTTC. Translated, it gives CASSLITEAYNEQFF.

The chain is built from TRBV10-2 and TRBJ1-2; maybe TRBD1 (6 bases). The CDR3 is made up of 15 amino acids. Germline loops: CDR1 WSHSY, CDR2 SAAADI. V was clipped by 0 bases and J by 5 bases, with 13 bases between them. The CDR3 loop is CASSESEGGAYGYTF. CDR3 nucleotides: TGCGCCAGCAGTGAGTCCGAAGGGGGGGCGTATGGCTACACCTTC.

This chain uses TRBV18 with TRBJ2-2; D call uncertain. The germline V gene encodes CDR1 KGHSH and CDR2 LQKENI. This CDR3 has 16 residues. V lost 1 base and J lost 0, with 9 bases in between. The CDR3 is CASSPRKGTNTGELFF. CDR3 nucleotides: TGTGCCAGCTCACCACGGAAAGGGACGAACACCGGGGAGCTGTTTTTT.

This clone was seen a single time. The V gene is TRBV7-2, the J gene TRBJ2-3; D may correspond to TRBD1 or TRBD2 (6 bases each). Germline V CDR1 and CDR2: SGHTA, FQGNSA. V lost 4 bases, J lost 0 bases, and 11 bases lay in between. This CDR3 has 15 amino acids. CDR3 amino acids: CASSSGALSTDTQYF. In nucleotides, the CDR3 is TGTGCCAGCAGCTCGGGGGCCCTAAGCACAGATACGCAGTATTTT. The whole variable domain, remainder taken from reference TRBV7-2 and TRBJ2-3, is GAGVSQSPSNKVTEKGKDVELRCDPISGHTALYWYRQSLGQGLEFLIYFQGNSAPDKSGLPSDRFSAERTGGSVSTLTIQRTQQEDSAVYLCASSSGALSTDTQYFGPGTRLTVL.